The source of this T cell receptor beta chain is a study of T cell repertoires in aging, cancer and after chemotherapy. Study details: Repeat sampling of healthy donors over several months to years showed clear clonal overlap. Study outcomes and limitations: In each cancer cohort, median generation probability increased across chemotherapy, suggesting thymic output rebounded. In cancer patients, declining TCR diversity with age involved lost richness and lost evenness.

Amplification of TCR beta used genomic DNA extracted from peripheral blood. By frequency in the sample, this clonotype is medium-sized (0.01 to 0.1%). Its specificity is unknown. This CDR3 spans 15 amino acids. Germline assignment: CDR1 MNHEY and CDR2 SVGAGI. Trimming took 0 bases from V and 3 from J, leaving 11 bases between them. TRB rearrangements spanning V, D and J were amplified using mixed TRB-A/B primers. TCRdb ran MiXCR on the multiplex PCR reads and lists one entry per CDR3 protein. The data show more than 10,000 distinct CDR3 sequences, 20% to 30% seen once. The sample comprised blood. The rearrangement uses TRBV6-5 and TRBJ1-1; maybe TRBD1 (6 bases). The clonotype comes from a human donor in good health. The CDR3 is CASSYSRQVDTEAFF. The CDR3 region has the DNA TGTGCCAGCAGTTACTCTAGACAGGTGGACACTGAAGCTTTCTTT.